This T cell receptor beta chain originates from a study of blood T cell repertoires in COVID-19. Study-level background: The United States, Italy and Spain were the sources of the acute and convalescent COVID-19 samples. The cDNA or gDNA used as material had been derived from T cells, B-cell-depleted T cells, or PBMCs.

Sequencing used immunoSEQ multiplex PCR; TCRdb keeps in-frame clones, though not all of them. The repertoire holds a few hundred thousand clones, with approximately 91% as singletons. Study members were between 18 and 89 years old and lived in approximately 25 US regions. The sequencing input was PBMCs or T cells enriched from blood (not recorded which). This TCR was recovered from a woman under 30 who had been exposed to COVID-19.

The CDR3 DNA reads as TGCGCCAGCAGCTTGGAGAGAGGTTCCGGTGGCTACACCTTC. It is translated as CASSLERGSGGYTF. The chain carries TRBV5-1 and TRBJ1-2; D remains ambiguous. The V end lost 0 bases, the J end lost 7 bases, and 13 bases lay between the germline ends. Germline CDR1 reads SGHRS; CDR2 reads YFSETQ. CDR3 length equals 14 residues.